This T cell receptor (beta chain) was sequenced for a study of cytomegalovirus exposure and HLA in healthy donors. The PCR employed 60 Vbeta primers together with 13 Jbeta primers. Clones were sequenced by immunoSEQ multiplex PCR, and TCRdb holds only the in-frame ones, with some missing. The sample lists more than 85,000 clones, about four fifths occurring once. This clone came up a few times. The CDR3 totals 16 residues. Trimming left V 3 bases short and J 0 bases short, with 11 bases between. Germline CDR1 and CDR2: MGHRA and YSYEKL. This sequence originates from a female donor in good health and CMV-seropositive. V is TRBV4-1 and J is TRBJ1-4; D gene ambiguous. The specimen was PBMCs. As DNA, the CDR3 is TGCGCCAGCAGCCACATAGGGAGAACAACTAATGAAAAACTGTTTTTT. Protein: CASSHIGRTTNEKLFF.